Shown below are 9 T cell receptor beta chains from a single sample sequenced in a study of vaccination effects on CD4 cells after COVID-19 (dated by TCRdb to between 2021 and 2023). These TCRs are of unknown antigen specificity. The method behind the library was the immunoSEQ multiplex PCR assay. TCRdb carries this immuneACCESS record with in-frame sequences only. Its versions omit some clonotypes, under half of them owing to an unresolved V gene in the studies checked, with the rest unexplained. In all, the sample holds fewer than 60,000 clones, and nearly 80% of those were seen once. The top ten clonotypes cover around 4% of the sample. After around 11 days of culture, CD4+ T cells were isolated with the EasySep CD4+ T cell isolation kit. Two doses of either the BNT162b2 or the mRNA-1273 mRNA SARS-CoV-2 vaccine were administered to participants. The sample was CD4+ T cells from PBMCs cultured without peptide, taken after COVID-19 vaccination. Receptors originate from a human donor who received a COVID-19 vaccine.

The chain combines TRBV7-9 with TRBJ2-1, with 7 nucleotides matching TRBD1. Germline assignment: CDR1 SEHNR and CDR2 FQNEAQ (reference sequence). The junction had 7 bases not matched to a gene; V was cut back by 3 bases and J by 2 bases. There are 16 residues in the CDR3. This chain's CDR3 is CASSLMITGAYNEQFF. The CDR3 DNA follows: TGTGCCAGCAGCTTGATGATCACAGGGGCCTACAATGAGCAGTTCTTC. Looking up the rest from reference TRBV7-9 and TRBJ2-1 gives the full variable domain: DTGVSQNPRHKITKRGQNVTFRCDPISEHNRLYWYRQTLGQGPEFLTYFQNEAQLEKSRLLSDRFSAERPKGSFSTLEIQRTEQGDSAMYLCASSLMITGAYNEQFFGPGTRLTVL.

The genes are TRBV6-5 and TRBJ1-1; perhaps TRBD1 as D (5 bases). V lost 2 bases, J lost 12 bases, and 10 bases lay in between. In germline, CDR1 is MNHEY, CDR2 SVGAGI. This CDR3 is built from 11 residues. Here the CDR3 reads CASSYRGWTFF. The CDR3 DNA sequence: TGTGCCAGCAGTTACAGGGGTTGGACTTTCTTT.

Turning to this clone: Other DNA sequences in this sample translate to the same CDR3. The chain recombines TRBV5-1 with TRBJ1-5; possibly TRBD1 for D (6 bases). V lost 0 bases and J lost 2, with 6 bases in between. In germline, CDR1 is SGHRS, CDR2 YFSETQ. The CDR3 is 14 amino acids. Here the CDR3 DNA reads TGCGCCAGCAGCTTGGAGGGGGGCAATCAGCCCCAGCATTTT. Amino acids: CASSLEGGNQPQHF.

This chain joins TRBV6-5 and TRBJ1-2; D unclear. Trimming pared 6 bases from V and 2 bases from J, leaving 10 bases between. Germline V gene sequence: CDR1 MNHEY, CDR2 SVGAGI. CDR3 length: 13 residues. CDR3 sequence (DNA): TGTGCCAGCAGCCAGACGATGAACTATGGCTACACCTTC. This codes for CASSQTMNYGYTF.

The CDR3 DNA follows: TGTGCCAGCAGCCGAGCAGGGAGGGGCACAGATACGCAGTATTTT. As protein: CASSRAGRGTDTQYF. The chain joins TRBV7-9 to TRBJ2-3, with TRBD2 matching over 7 bases. This CDR3 has 15 residues. Germline values: CDR1 SEHNR, CDR2 FQNEAQ (reference sequence). Trimming removed 5 bases from V and 1 base from J; junction bases left unmatched: 6.

The V gene is TRBV5-1, the J gene TRBJ2-7; D not certain. The V gene's germline CDR1 is SGHRS and CDR2 YFSETQ. V lost 1 base and J lost 0, with 11 bases in between. This CDR3 is built from 15 residues. The CDR3 reads CASSLSQPSSYEQYF. The CDR3 DNA follows: TGCGCCAGCAGCTTGAGCCAGCCTAGCTCCTACGAGCAGTACTTC.

The genes are TRBV5-8 and TRBJ1-2; D ambiguous. The CDR3 has 15 amino acids. Germline values: CDR1 SGHTS, CDR2 YDEGEE. Trimming pared 4 bases from V and 3 bases from J, leaving 16 bases between. CDR3 in amino acids: CASSLPWLGYYGYTF. The CDR3 nucleotides are TGTGCCAGCAGCCTCCCTTGGCTGGGGTACTATGGCTACACCTTC.

This clone came up a few times. The gene calls are TRBV2 and TRBJ2-2, with 11 bases that match TRBD2. This CDR3 has 15 residues. With 6 bases clipped from V and 2 bases from J, the junction kept 2 bases outside the gene matches. Germline lookup yields CDR1 SNHLY and CDR2 FYNNEI. The CDR3 protein is CASSGTSGNTGELFF. The CDR3 bases are TGTGCCAGCAGCGGGACTAGCGGTAACACCGGGGAGCTGTTTTTT.

The chain recombines TRBV6-2 or TRBV6-3 with TRBJ1-2; D ambiguous. Trimming took off 0 bases at V and 3 bases at J, with 26 bases between the two ends. From germline, CDR1 is MNHEY and CDR2 SVGEGT. The CDR3 is 20 amino acids. The CDR3 reads CASSYSISRRLSGSYYGYTF. CDR3 DNA sequence: TGTGCCAGCAGTTACTCGATATCCCGCAGACTGAGTGGAAGTTACTATGGCTACACCTTC.